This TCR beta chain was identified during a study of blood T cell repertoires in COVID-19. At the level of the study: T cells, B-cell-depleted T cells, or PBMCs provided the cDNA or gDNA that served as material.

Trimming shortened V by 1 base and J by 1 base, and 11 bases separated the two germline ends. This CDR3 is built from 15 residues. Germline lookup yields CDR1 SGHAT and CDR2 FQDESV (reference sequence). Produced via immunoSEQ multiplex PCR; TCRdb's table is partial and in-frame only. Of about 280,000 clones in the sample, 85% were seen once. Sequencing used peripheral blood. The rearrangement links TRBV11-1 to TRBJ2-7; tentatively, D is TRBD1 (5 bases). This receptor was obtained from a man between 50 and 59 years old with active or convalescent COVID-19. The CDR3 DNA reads TGTGCCAGCAGCTTAGGGGCAGGGATTTCCTACGAGCAGTACTTC. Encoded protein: CASSLGAGISYEQYF.